This TCR beta chain was identified in a study of blood T cell repertoires in COVID-19. About the research overall: There were acute and convalescent COVID-19 samples, and they came from the United States, Italy and Spain.

V was clipped by 1 base and J by 5 bases, with 9 bases between them. CDR3 length: 13 residues. Assay: immunoSEQ multiplex PCR; the TCRdb copy retains only in-frame clones and omits some. In the table there are 300,000 to 400,000 clones, roughly 88% of which are singletons. The chain employs TRBV12-3 or TRBV12-4 and TRBJ2-7, with TRBD1 as a possible D gene (5 bases). Input material: PBMCs or T cells enriched from blood (not recorded which). The receptor comes from a man aged 30 to 45 who had recovered from COVID-19. CDR3 nucleotide sequence: TGTGCCAGCAGTTTAGGACAGTTGCACGAGCAGTACTTC. This translates into CASSLGQLHEQYF.